A selection of T cell receptor beta chains follows, all from one sample in a study of cytomegalovirus exposure and HLA in healthy donors. This table comes from immunoSEQ multiplex PCR, and its TCRdb copy is limited to in-frame clones, with some not included. The table lists about 100,000 clones, less than 80% of them singletons. Sequencing input: PBMCs. These receptors were obtained from a woman aged 40 to 50 in good health and CMV-seronegative. Each CDR3 is given without its conserved first and last residue. The size of a clone is reported for some rows only, either as once, few or many, or as a class for expanded clones.

v_gene,j_gene,abundance,CDR3aa
TRBV28,TRBJ1-5,.,ASSRGNQPQH
TRBV29-1,TRBJ2-2,.,SFSLTGELF
TRBV28,TRBJ2-3,.,ASRPGQGREDTQY
TRBV7-2,TRBJ1-2,.,ASSLVRTDGYT
TRBV7-2,TRBJ1-2,.,ASSFSGGSYGYT
TRBV2,TRBJ1-1,.,ASSETGGLTEAF
TRBV18,TRBJ2-2,.,ASSTGTGFTGELF
TRBV11-2,TRBJ2-5,.,ASSEQAGGKQETQY
TRBV7-9,TRBJ2-3,.,ASSLGTGYTDTQY
TRBV29-1,TRBJ1-2,.,SVGYGQALNYGYT
TRBV30,TRBJ2-3,.,AWSVGGTDTQY
TRBV7-2,TRBJ1-5,.,ASSLVPRSNQPQH
TRBV7-2,TRBJ1-2,.,ASSDNRGQGYT
TRBV5-6,TRBJ2-5,few,ASSRIREGETQY
TRBV19,TRBJ2-1,few,ASSILGQGADEQF
TRBV28,TRBJ1-1,.,ASSQGGNTEAF
TRBV27,TRBJ2-7,.,ASSLSGGLRSSYEQY